A selection of T cell receptor beta chains follows, all from one sample in a study of blood T cells in healthy people across ages. TCRdb itself ran the 5' RACE reads through MiXCR, one entry per CDR3 protein. The sample holds hundreds of thousands of distinct CDR3 sequences, 25% to 30% seen once. Another study also made use of these data, one on T cells of mothers and their children.

Sequences were obtained from blood. Receptor source: a boy younger than 18 in good health. Both conserved end residues are part of each CDR3. D genes are given only for firm matches. The size of a clone is reported for some rows only, either as once, few or many, or as a class for expanded clones.

>TRBV5-1|TRBJ2-7|NA|few
CASSLRVDEQYF
TGCGCCAGCAGCTTAAGGGTGGACGAGCAGTACTTC
>TRBV3-1|TRBJ2-4|NA|NA
CASSQRVGGGDIQYF
TGTGCCAGCAGCCAAAGAGTCGGGGGTGGGGACATTCAGTACTTC
>TRBV21-1|TRBJ2-4|NA|NA
CASSKVLLVDQGNIQYF
TGTGCCAGCAGCAAAGTTTTGTTAGTCGATCAGGGGAACATTCAGTACTTC
>TRBV6-1|TRBJ2-4|NA|few
CASSERAFLVGSAKNIQYF
TGTGCCAGCAGTGAAAGGGCTTTCTTAGTCGGATCAGCCAAAAACATTCAGTACTTC
>TRBV20-1|TRBJ1-4|NA|NA
CSARGHSTNEKLFF
TGCAGTGCTAGAGGACATTCAACTAATGAAAAACTGTTTTTT
>TRBV20-1|TRBJ2-1|TRBD1|few
CSARGAGTGSNEQFF
TGCAGTGCTAGGGGGGCCGGGACAGGGTCGAATGAGCAGTTCTTC
>TRBV6-5|TRBJ2-7|TRBD2|NA
CASSYALAGGSSYEQYF
TGTGCCAGCAGTTACGCCCTAGCGGGGGGTAGCTCCTACGAGCAGTACTTC
>TRBV6-5|TRBJ2-6|NA|few
CASGTTSSGANVLTF
TGTGCCAGCGGGACAACGAGCTCTGGGGCCAACGTCCTGACTTTC
>TRBV7-6|TRBJ1-2|NA|NA
CASSLAAQGGGYTF
TGTGCCAGCAGCTTAGCAGCCCAGGGAGGTGGCTACACCTTC
>TRBV4-1|TRBJ2-1|NA|NA
CASSQGELRNEQFF
TGCGCCAGCAGCCAAGGTGAGCTGAGAAATGAGCAGTTCTTC
>TRBV12-5|TRBJ2-1|NA|many
CASGLGSDPSYNEQFF
TGTGCTAGTGGTTTGGGATCCGACCCCTCCTACAATGAGCAGTTCTTC
>TRBV10-3|TRBJ2-7|TRBD2|NA
CAIRTSETYEQYF
TGTGCCATCCGGACTAGCGAGACCTACGAGCAGTACTTC
>TRBV5-5|TRBJ1-2|TRBD1|NA
CASSPNRGRDYGYTF
TGTGCCAGCAGCCCGAACAGGGGGCGTGACTATGGCTACACCTTC
>TRBV24-1|TRBJ1-2|TRBD1|few
CATRVDREHGYTF
TGTGCCACCAGGGTGGACAGGGAGCATGGCTACACCTTC
>TRBV4-2|TRBJ1-2|NA|NA
CASSQDERTLYGYTF
TGTGCCAGCAGCCAAGATGAGAGGACACTCTATGGCTACACCTTC
>TRBV28|TRBJ2-4|NA|few
CASSLSDLSNIQYF
TGTGCCAGCAGCCTTTCGGACCTTTCAAACATTCAGTACTTC
>TRBV6-5|TRBJ2-5|NA|NA
CASSPHNQETQYF
TGTGCCAGCAGCCCACACAACCAAGAGACCCAGTACTTC
>TRBV12-3/TRBV12-4|TRBJ1-6|NA|NA
CASSLFPKGPRNSPLHF
TGTGCCAGCAGTTTATTCCCAAAGGGACCCCGAAATTCACCCCTCCACTTT
>TRBV20-1|TRBJ2-5|NA|NA
CSARDRETEQYF
TGCAGTGCTAGGGACAGAGAAACGGAGCAGTACTTC
>TRBV28|TRBJ2-1|NA|few
CASSFGAETNNEQFF
TGTGCCAGCAGTTTTGGGGCAGAGACCAACAATGAGCAGTTCTTC
>TRBV6-5|TRBJ2-5|NA|few
CASSYGSPRETQYF
TGTGCCAGCAGTTACGGGTCACCACGGGAGACCCAGTACTTC
>TRBV27|TRBJ2-3|NA|many
CASSLTGRDTQYF
TGTGCCAGCAGTTTAACAGGGAGAGATACGCAGTATTTT
>TRBV9|TRBJ2-5|TRBD2|few
CASSVVGSGGARETQYF
TGTGCCAGCAGCGTAGTCGGTAGCGGGGGGGCAAGGGAGACCCAGTACTTC
>TRBV12-3/TRBV12-4|TRBJ1-2|NA|few
CASSLAGGQIYGHTF
TGTGCCAGCAGTTTAGCGGGGGGTCAGATCTATGGCCACACCTTC
>TRBV10-3|TRBJ2-3|TRBD2|NA
CAIKAPLAGVTDTQYF
TGTGCCATCAAAGCGCCACTAGCGGGGGTCACAGATACGCAGTATTTT
>TRBV10-3|TRBJ2-5|TRBD1|NA
CASIPTGGETQYF
TGTGCCTCAATTCCGACAGGGGGAGAGACCCAGTACTTC
>TRBV20-1|TRBJ2-1|NA|NA
CSADVRDSYNEQFF
TGCAGTGCTGATGTCCGGGACTCCTACAATGAGCAGTTCTTC
>TRBV20-1|TRBJ2-7|TRBD2|NA
CSAPGTSGFYEQYF
TGCAGTGCTCCCGGGACTAGCGGCTTCTACGAGCAGTACTTC
>TRBV29-1|TRBJ2-5|TRBD2|few
CSVDWQRGGAKTQYF
TGCAGCGTTGACTGGCAGCGGGGGGGCGCTAAGACCCAGTACTTC
>TRBV5-1|TRBJ2-7|TRBD2|NA
CASLREGSYEQYF
TGCGCCAGCCTGCGGGAGGGCTCCTACGAGCAGTACTTC
>TRBV6-6|TRBJ2-7|NA|few
CASSPGVNEQYF
TGTGCCAGCAGTCCGGGAGTGAACGAGCAGTACTTC
>TRBV7-8|TRBJ1-2|TRBD1|NA
CASSNPTGDEKESRYGYTF
TGTGCCAGCAGCAACCCGACAGGGGACGAAAAAGAGAGCCGCTATGGCTACACCTTC
>TRBV5-1|TRBJ2-1|NA|NA
CASSSLVGGRYNEQFF
TGCGCCAGCAGCTCGCTCGTCGGGGGCAGGTACAATGAGCAGTTCTTC
>TRBV9|TRBJ2-7|NA|NA
CASSVESSGYEQYF
TGTGCCAGCAGCGTAGAGAGTAGCGGCTACGAGCAGTACTTC
>TRBV10-3|TRBJ2-7|TRBD1|NA
CAISEGQGSYEQYF
TGTGCCATCAGTGAGGGACAGGGGTCCTACGAGCAGTACTTC
>TRBV4-1|TRBJ2-7|NA|NA
CASGVRADSPNEQYF
TGCGCCAGCGGTGTGAGGGCAGACTCGCCTAACGAGCAGTACTTC
>TRBV9|TRBJ2-7|TRBD2|NA
CASSVGSGGASYEQYF
TGTGCCAGCAGCGTAGGCAGCGGGGGGGCCTCCTACGAGCAGTACTTC
>TRBV4-2|TRBJ1-2|TRBD1|NA
CASSQDRSASSGYTF
TGTGCCAGCAGCCAGGACAGGTCGGCCTCTTCGGGCTACACCTTC
>TRBV20-1|TRBJ1-1|NA|few
CSAHHPSFITEAFF
TGCAGTGCTCACCACCCATCATTTATTACTGAAGCTTTCTTT
>TRBV11-2|TRBJ1-4|NA|few
CASSFSPGHANEKLFF
TGTGCCAGCAGCTTTTCCCCGGGACACGCTAATGAAAAACTGTTTTTT
>TRBV2|TRBJ1-1|NA|few
CASSPTGARTEAFF
TGTGCCAGCAGCCCAACGGGGGCACGGACTGAAGCTTTCTTT
>TRBV6-1|TRBJ2-5|TRBD1|NA
CASSTPGTGTEFF
TGTGCCAGCAGTACGCCCGGGACAGGGACGGAGTTCTTC
>TRBV2|TRBJ2-3|NA|NA
CASSVASVSTDTQYF
TGTGCCAGCAGTGTGGCCTCTGTGAGCACAGATACGCAGTATTTT
>TRBV3-1|TRBJ2-5|TRBD2|few
CASSHKPGLAVRLSAETQYF
TGTGCCAGCAGCCACAAGCCGGGACTAGCGGTCCGATTATCGGCGGAGACCCAGTACTTC
>TRBV24-1|TRBJ1-2|NA|NA
CATSVRDRNYGYTF
TGTGCCACCAGTGTGCGAGACAGGAACTATGGCTACACCTTC
>TRBV12-3/TRBV12-4|TRBJ1-1|NA|NA
CASSWGDNTEAFF
TGTGCCAGCAGTTGGGGGGACAACACTGAAGCTTTCTTT
>TRBV28|TRBJ2-2|TRBD1|NA
CASSRGYVGELFF
TGTGCCAGCAGCAGGGGGTACGTCGGGGAGCTGTTTTTT
>TRBV7-9|TRBJ2-2|NA|many
CASSLIGVGTVNTGELFF
TGTGCCAGCAGCTTAATCGGGGTGGGGACGGTGAACACCGGGGAGCTGTTTTTT
>TRBV20-1|TRBJ2-1|TRBD2|NA
CSASGLAGVNEQFF
TGCAGTGCTAGCGGACTAGCGGGGGTCAATGAGCAGTTCTTC
>TRBV28|TRBJ2-7|NA|NA
CASRAGQITYEQYF
TGTGCCAGCAGGGCGGGACAGATCACCTACGAGCAGTACTTC
>TRBV4-1|TRBJ1-4|TRBD1|NA
CASSPLSLTGEEKLFF
TGCGCCAGCAGTCCGCTCTCATTGACAGGGGAGGAAAAACTGTTTTTT
>TRBV4-1|TRBJ2-5|NA|many
CASSQDWETQYF
TGCGCCAGCAGCCAAGATTGGGAGACCCAGTACTTC
>TRBV5-1|TRBJ2-5|TRBD2|NA
CASDETGGAGETQYF
TGCGCCAGCGACGAGACCGGGGGGGCCGGAGAGACCCAGTACTTC
>TRBV6-5|TRBJ2-5|TRBD2|NA
CASNRLAEVTQYF
TGTGCCAGCAACAGACTAGCTGAAGTGACCCAGTACTTC
>TRBV4-2|TRBJ2-7|TRBD1|NA
CASSQSQQGGEQYF
TGTGCCAGCAGCCAGTCTCAACAGGGGGGCGAGCAGTACTTC